This note documents a single T cell receptor (beta chain) sequence. Its antigen specificity is not known. No qualities accompany the bases; no much larger clone lies one base away. According to the germline V gene, CDR1 reads SNHLY and CDR2 reads FYNNEI. From the cysteine through the phenylalanine, the CDR3 covers 12 amino acids. The entry retains the CDR3 DNA only, 36 bases that are in frame from base 1. From V the trimming removes 5 bases and from J it removes 14 bases, while the gene matches leave 9 bases of the junction unaccounted for. This specimen comes from a study of type 1 regulatory T cells (dated by TCRdb to about 2021). Describing the broader study: The study characterized an in vitro protocol that generated a Tr1-enriched, alloantigen-specific CD4 T cell product named T-allo10. T-allo10 was under clinical evaluation in patients with hematological malignancies receiving allogeneic hematopoietic stem cell transplantation.

For sequencing, an Illumina MiSeq was employed. The raw public data were reprocessed by TCRdb itself: fastp quality trimming at Q25, MiXCR clonotype calling, in-frame beta chains only. Identical CDR3 proteins give one entry, which carries the most common genes and DNA. This sample is represented by more than 50,000 distinct CDR3 sequences; 62% of them were singletons. Jointly, the top ten make up over 1.5% of the sample. The paper as a whole reports these results and caveats: Tr1 cells showed a more restricted TCR repertoire than non-Tr1 cells, which the study interpreted as alloantigen-induced clonal expansion.

The TCR was taken from a human donor in good health. This chain joins TRBV2 to TRBJ2-5; 9 junctional bases match TRBD2. The specimen was cultured non-Tr1 T cells, either the whole culture or a sorted T cell fraction (not recorded which). The cell subset or site label of this sample denotes: non-Tr1 population from the T-allo10 product. The bases read TGTGCCAGCAGTCCCTGGACTAGCGCGGTATACTTC. Translation gives CASSPWTSAVYF. Reference TRBV2 and TRBJ2-5 proteins supply the regions before and after the CDR3; the full variable domain is: EPEVTQTPSHQVTQMGQEVILRCVPISNHLYFYWYRQILGQKVEFLVSFYNNEISEKSEIFDDQFSVERPDGSNFTLKIRSTKLEDSAMYFCASSPWTSAVYFGPGTRLLVL.